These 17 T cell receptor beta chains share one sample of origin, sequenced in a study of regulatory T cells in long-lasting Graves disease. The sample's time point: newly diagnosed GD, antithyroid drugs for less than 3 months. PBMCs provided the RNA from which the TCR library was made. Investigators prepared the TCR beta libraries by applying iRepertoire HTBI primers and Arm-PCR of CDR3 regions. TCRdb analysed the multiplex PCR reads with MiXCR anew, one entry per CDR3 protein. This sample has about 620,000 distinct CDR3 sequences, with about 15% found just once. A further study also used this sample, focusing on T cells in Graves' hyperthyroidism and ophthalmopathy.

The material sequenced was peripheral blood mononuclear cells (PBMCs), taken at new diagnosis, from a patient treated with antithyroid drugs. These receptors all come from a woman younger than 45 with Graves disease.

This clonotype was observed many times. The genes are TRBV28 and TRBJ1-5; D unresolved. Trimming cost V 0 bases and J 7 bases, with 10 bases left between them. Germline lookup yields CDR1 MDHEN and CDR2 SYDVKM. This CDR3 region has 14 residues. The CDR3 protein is CASSLWGGEQPQHF. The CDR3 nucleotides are TGTGCCAGCAGTTTATGGGGTGGGGAGCAGCCCCAGCATTTT.

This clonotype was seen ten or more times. This chain's CDR3 is CASTQSGELFF. The CDR3 coding sequence is TGCGCCAGCACCCAATCCGGGGAGCTGTTTTTT. J is TRBJ2-2 and V is TRBV5-1; D gene ambiguous. The germline gives CDR1 SGHRS, CDR2 YFSETQ. This CDR3 comprises 11 residues. Trimming removed 6 bases at V and 6 bases at J, with 6 bases between.

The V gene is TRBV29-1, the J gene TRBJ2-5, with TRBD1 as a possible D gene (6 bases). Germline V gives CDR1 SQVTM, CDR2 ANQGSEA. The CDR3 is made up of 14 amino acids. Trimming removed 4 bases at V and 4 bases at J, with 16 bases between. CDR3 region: CSVATGLRRETQYF. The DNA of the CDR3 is TGCAGCGTTGCCACAGGGCTCAGGAGAGAGACCCAGTACTTC.

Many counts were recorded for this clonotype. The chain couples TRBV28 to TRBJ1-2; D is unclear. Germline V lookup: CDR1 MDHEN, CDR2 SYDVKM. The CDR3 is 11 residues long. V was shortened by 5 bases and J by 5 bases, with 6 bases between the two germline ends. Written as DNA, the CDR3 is TGTGCCAGCAGTGACGGTTATGGCTACACCTTC. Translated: CASSDGYGYTF.

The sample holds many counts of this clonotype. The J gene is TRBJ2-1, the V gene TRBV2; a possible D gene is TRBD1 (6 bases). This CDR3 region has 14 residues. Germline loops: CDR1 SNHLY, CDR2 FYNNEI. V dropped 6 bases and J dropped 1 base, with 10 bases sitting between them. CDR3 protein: CASRSRGSYNEQFF. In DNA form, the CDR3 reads TGTGCCAGCAGAAGCAGGGGTTCCTACAATGAGCAGTTCTTC.

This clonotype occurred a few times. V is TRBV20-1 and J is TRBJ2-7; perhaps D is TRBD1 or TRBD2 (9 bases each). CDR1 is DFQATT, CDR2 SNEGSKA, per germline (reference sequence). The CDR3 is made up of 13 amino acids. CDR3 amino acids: CSPAGGQGNEQYF. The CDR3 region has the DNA TGCAGCCCAGCGGGGGGACAGGGCAACGAGCAGTACTTC.

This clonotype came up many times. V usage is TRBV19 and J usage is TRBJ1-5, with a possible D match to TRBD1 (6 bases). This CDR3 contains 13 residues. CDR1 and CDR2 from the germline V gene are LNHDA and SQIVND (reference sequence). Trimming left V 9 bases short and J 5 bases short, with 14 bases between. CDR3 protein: CASSLSGDQPQHF. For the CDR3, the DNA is TGTGCCAGCAGTTTATCAGGGGATCAGCCCCAGCATTTT.

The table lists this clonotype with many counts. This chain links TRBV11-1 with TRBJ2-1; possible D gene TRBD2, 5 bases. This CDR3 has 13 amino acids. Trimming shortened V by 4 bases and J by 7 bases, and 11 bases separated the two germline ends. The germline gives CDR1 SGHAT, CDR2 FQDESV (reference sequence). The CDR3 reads CASSWSSGNEQFF. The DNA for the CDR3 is TGTGCCAGCAGCTGGTCCTCGGGGAATGAGCAGTTCTTC.

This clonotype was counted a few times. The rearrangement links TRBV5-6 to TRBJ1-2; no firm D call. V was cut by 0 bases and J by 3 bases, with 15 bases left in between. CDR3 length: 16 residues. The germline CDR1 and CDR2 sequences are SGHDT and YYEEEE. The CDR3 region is CASSLDTGGPYYGYTF. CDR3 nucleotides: TGTGCCAGCAGCTTGGACACGGGAGGGCCCTACTATGGCTACACCTTC.

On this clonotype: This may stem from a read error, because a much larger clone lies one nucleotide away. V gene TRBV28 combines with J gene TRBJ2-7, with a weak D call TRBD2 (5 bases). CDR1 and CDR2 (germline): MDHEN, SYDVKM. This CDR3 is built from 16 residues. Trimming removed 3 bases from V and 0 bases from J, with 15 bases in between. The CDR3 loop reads CASSFGFRDTSYEQYF. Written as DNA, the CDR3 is TGTGCCAGCAGTTTCGGTTTTCGGGATACCTCCTACGAGCAGTACTTC.

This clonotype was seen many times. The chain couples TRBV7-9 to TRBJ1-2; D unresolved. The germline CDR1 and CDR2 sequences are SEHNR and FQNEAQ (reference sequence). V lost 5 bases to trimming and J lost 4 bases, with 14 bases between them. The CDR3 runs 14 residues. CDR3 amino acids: CASSPSIAVYGYTF. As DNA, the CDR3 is TGTGCCAGCAGCCCTTCGATAGCCGTCTATGGCTACACCTTC.

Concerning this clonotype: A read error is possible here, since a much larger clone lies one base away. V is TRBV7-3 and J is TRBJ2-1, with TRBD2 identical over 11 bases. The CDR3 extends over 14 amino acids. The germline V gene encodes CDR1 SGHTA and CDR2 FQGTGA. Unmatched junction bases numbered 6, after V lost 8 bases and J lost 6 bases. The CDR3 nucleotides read TGTGCCAGCGGTGTAGCGGGAGGGCTCAATGAGCAGTTCTTC. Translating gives CASGVAGGLNEQFF.

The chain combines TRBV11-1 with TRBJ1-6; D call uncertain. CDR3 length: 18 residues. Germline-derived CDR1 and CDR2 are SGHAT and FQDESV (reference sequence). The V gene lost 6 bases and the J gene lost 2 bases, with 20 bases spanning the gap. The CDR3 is CASSEVLLAEAYNSPLHF. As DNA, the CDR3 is TGTGCCAGCAGTGAGGTTTTACTGGCGGAGGCCTATAATTCACCCCTCCACTTT.

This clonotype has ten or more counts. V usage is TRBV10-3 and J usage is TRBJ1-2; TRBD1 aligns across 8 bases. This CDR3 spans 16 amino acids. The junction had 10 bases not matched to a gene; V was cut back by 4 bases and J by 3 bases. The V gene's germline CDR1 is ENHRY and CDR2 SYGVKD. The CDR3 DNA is TGTGCCATCAGTGGTTCAGGGGGCATAGTAGACTATGGCTACACCTTC. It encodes CAISGSGGIVDYGYTF.

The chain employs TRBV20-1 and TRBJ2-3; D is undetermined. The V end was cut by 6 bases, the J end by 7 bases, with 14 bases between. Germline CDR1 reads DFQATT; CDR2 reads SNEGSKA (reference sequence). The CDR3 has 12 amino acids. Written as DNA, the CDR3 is TGCAGTGCCCAAGGGCCCGGTTATACGCAGTATTTT. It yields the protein CSAQGPGYTQYF.

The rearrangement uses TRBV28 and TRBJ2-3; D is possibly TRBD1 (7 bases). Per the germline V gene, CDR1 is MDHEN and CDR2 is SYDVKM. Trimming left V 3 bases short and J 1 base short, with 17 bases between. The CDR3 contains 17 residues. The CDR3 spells CASSFFGGGRGTDTQYF. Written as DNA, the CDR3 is TGTGCCAGCAGTTTCTTTGGAGGGGGCAGGGGCACAGATACGCAGTATTTT. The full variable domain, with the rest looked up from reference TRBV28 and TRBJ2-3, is DVKVTQSSRYLVKRTGEKVFLECVQDMDHENMFWYRQDPGLGLRLIYFSYDVKMKEKGDIPEGYSVSREKKERFSLILESASTNQTSMYLCASSFFGGGRGTDTQYFGPGTRLTVL.

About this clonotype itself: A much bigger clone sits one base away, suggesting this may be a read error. This chain's CDR3 is CASSHLLEDGVGYTF. The CDR3 DNA sequence: TGTGCCAGCAGCCATTTACTCGAGGACGGTGTCGGCTACACCTTC. The chain carries TRBV11-2 and TRBJ1-2; D is unresolved. The germline CDR1 and CDR2 sequences are SGHAT and FQNNGV. V dropped 5 bases and J dropped 8 bases, with 21 bases sitting between them. The CDR3 is 15 residues long.